Presented here are 14 T cell receptor beta chains from one specimen sequenced in a study of T-cell reconstitution after alpha-beta-depleted transplantation in children. The TCRbeta library was prepared with unique molecular identifiers. MiXCR, applied by TCRdb to the PCR reads, yields one record per CDR3 protein. The table has around 78,000 distinct CDR3 sequences, about 14% seen once. The sequencing here drew on PBMCs, mostly from graft donor cells, taken 180 days after TCRalphabeta/CD19-depleted stem cell transplant. These receptors came from a male patient aged 2 to 10 who had a stem cell transplant for acute lymphoblastic leukemia, so the T cells may come from the graft donor.

The gene calls are TRBV5-6 and TRBJ2-3, with D possibly TRBD1 on 6 matching bases. CDR1 and CDR2 from the germline V gene are SGHDT and YYEEEE. V lost 4 bases and J 3 bases, leaving 9 bases between the germline ends. CDR3 size: 13 residues. CDR3 nucleotide sequence: TGTGCCAGCAGCCGTGGACAGACAGATACGCAGTATTTT. This gives the protein CASSRGQTDTQYF.

This clonotype was detected a few times. The V and J genes are TRBV7-2 and TRBJ2-5; 8 nucleotides align to TRBD1. J was trimmed by 5 bases and V by 5 bases; bases with no gene match: 7. Germline-derived CDR1 and CDR2 are SGHTA and FQGNSA. The CDR3 extends over 14 amino acids. The DNA of the CDR3 is TGTGCCAGCAGCACGGACAGGGCGCGGGAGACCCAGTACTTC. Translation: CASSTDRARETQYF.

This clonotype was found a few times. The chain is built from TRBV12-3 or TRBV12-4 and TRBJ2-7, with 12 bases lining up with TRBD2. J gave up 0 bases and V 3 bases, and 6 bases lay outside the gene matches. The CDR3 has 17 amino acids. This CDR3 reads CASSFASGRVSSYEQYF. In nucleotides, the CDR3 is TGTGCCAGCAGTTTCGCTAGCGGGAGGGTCTCCTCCTACGAGCAGTACTTC.

The gene calls are TRBV29-1 and TRBJ2-4, with 10 bases fitting TRBD1. This CDR3 region has 15 residues. Per the germline V gene, CDR1 is SQVTM and CDR2 is ANQGSEA. The V and J ends lost 5 bases and 12 bases, in that order; junction bases with no gene match: 16. The CDR3 reads CSVRPATGGSNGQYF. The CDR3 DNA is TGCAGCGTTAGACCCGCGACAGGGGGCTCTAATGGTCAGTACTTC.

V is TRBV5-1 and J is TRBJ2-3; 10 nucleotides align to TRBD2. CDR1 and CDR2 from the germline V gene are SGHRS and YFSETQ. V was clipped by 5 bases and J by 3 bases; unmatched bases: 15. The CDR3 has 18 amino acids. The CDR3 loop reads CASRWLAGVSEMTDTQYF. The CDR3 bases are TGCGCCAGCAGATGGCTAGCGGGAGTTAGTGAGATGACAGATACGCAGTATTTT.

This clonotype was detected a few times. The chain recombines TRBV5-1 with TRBJ2-5, with D possibly TRBD2 on 6 matching bases. Germline CDR1 SGHRS, CDR2 YFSETQ. This CDR3 is built from 15 residues. Trimming took off 4 bases at V and 5 bases at J, with 18 bases between the two ends. The CDR3 reads CASSPAGREVETQYF. The CDR3 region has the DNA TGCGCCAGCAGCCCCGCGGGGCGGGAAGTTGAGACCCAGTACTTC.

The gene calls are TRBV6-5 and TRBJ1-5; tentatively, D is TRBD1 (5 bases). Trimming pared 8 bases from V and 7 bases from J, leaving 12 bases between. This CDR3 spans 12 amino acids. Germline V CDR1 and CDR2: MNHEY, SVGAGI. The CDR3 is CASQTREQPQHF. In DNA form, the CDR3 reads TGTGCCAGCCAGACCAGGGAACAGCCCCAGCATTTT.

The chain couples TRBV11-2 to TRBJ1-4; 7 bases are shared with TRBD1. The ends lost 5 bases at V and 8 bases at J; junction bases unmatched: 14. The CDR3 sequence is 16 residues long. Germline lookup yields CDR1 SGHAT and CDR2 FQNNGV. CDR3 in amino acids: CASSPSPWDSPEKLFF. CDR3 DNA sequence: TGTGCCAGCAGCCCCTCCCCTTGGGACAGTCCCGAAAAACTGTTTTTT.

V and J are TRBV29-1 and TRBJ2-7; 11 bases fit TRBD2. J lost 4 bases, V lost 1 base, and 3 bases had no gene match. From germline, CDR1 is SQVTM and CDR2 ANQGSEA. The CDR3 totals 14 residues. The CDR3 spells CSVEGASGRYEQYF. In DNA form, the CDR3 reads TGCAGCGTTGAAGGGGCTAGCGGGAGGTACGAGCAGTACTTC.

The chain links TRBV5-6 to TRBJ2-3; weak D call: TRBD2 (6 bases). The ends were cut back, 5 bases at V and 2 bases at J, with 15 bases in the middle. The CDR3 length is 15 residues. The germline V gene encodes CDR1 SGHDT and CDR2 YYEEEE. CDR3 sequence (DNA): TGTGCCAGCAGTCGTAGCGGAATTAACACAGATACGCAGTATTTT. Translated, it gives CASSRSGINTDTQYF.

This clonotype occurred many times. The chain recombines TRBV25-1 with TRBJ1-2; D perhaps matches TRBD1 (6 bases). This CDR3 is built from 14 residues. V was trimmed by 2 bases and J by 6 bases, leaving 13 bases between them. Per germline, CDR1 MGHDK and CDR2 SYGVNS. In DNA form, the CDR3 reads TGTGCCAGCAGTGAAACTAACAGGGCGGATGGCTACACCTTC. Translating gives CASSETNRADGYTF.

This clonotype was seen many times. This chain uses TRBV12-3 or TRBV12-4 with TRBJ2-5, with D possibly being TRBD1 (5 bases). V was cut by 6 bases and J by 3 bases, with 23 bases left in between. The CDR3 has 17 residues. The CDR3 DNA sequence: TGTGCCAGCAGACCTACATCCCGAAGGGGCGGAAAAGAGACCCAGTACTTC. This translates into CASRPTSRRGGKETQYF.

The chain is built from TRBV30 and TRBJ1-1; D gene ambiguous. Between the trimmed V and J ends, which lost 0 bases and 4 bases, there was a span of 9 bases. Germline V gene lookup returns CDR1 GTSNPN and CDR2 SVGIG (reference sequence). This CDR3 has 13 amino acids. The CDR3: CAWSVTLFTEAFF. CDR3 DNA: TGTGCCTGGAGTGTAACCTTATTCACTGAAGCTTTCTTT.

In DNA form, the CDR3 reads TGTGCCAGCACTGCTAGGGGGCTTGGGTATCAGCCCCAGCATTTT. Its protein product is CASTARGLGYQPQHF. The chain has TRBV6-2 or TRBV6-3 and TRBJ1-5; 7 nucleotides agree with TRBD1. CDR1 and CDR2 (germline): MNHEY, SVGEGT. The V gene end was trimmed by 7 bases and the J gene end by 5 bases; junction bases not matched to a gene: 11. This CDR3 is built from 15 residues.